This note documents a single TCR beta chain sequence. Its antigen remains unknown. The sample belongs to a study of tumor-infiltrating lymphocytes in primary liver carcinoma. The overall study: Samples returned roughly 3.5 to 7.13 million productive TCRbeta reads each. Read depth did not differ significantly between tissue types. Study-wide findings and caveats: Tumor-adjacent and tumor-blood pairs showed less overlap than tumor region pairs.

The germline gives CDR1 LGHNA, CDR2 YNFKEQ. The CDR3 loop spans 17 amino acids. V dropped 0 bases and J dropped 7 bases, with 19 bases sitting between them. Production of TCR beta cDNA used around 0.45 ug total RNA together with a constant-region primer. Libraries for TCR beta were built through three nested multiplex PCR rounds, which together made up a slightly modified ARM-PCR procedure. Both of the initial two PCR rounds ran for 10 cycles and employed TRBV1-TRBV30 forward primers alongside a C-beta reverse primer. From the multiplex PCR reads, TCRdb called clonotypes with MiXCR, one entry per CDR3 protein. Of 50,000 to 70,000 distinct CDR3 sequences in the sample, 55% to 75% were seen once. Between about 17 and 34 mg of unsorted bulk tissue served as the source from which RNA and DNA were co-extracted. All of the tumor samples contained over 75% viable tumor cells.

The sequencing sample was made of liver tumor tissue from sampling region 2. Sample subset: tumor region T2, inferior pole. The clonotype was recovered from a man between 35 and 55 years old with primary liver carcinoma and hepatitis B virus infection. This rearrangement joins TRBV4-2 to TRBJ2-1, with TRBD2 as a possible D gene (7 bases). This chain's CDR3 is CASSQEERDKGVNEQFF. DNA of the CDR3: TGTGCCAGCAGCCAAGAGGAGCGGGATAAGGGGGTTAATGAGCAGTTCTTC.